The source of this T cell receptor beta chain is a study of cytomegalovirus exposure and HLA in healthy donors (TCRdb year 2017). With regard to the full study: According to an earlier analysis of a few hundred of the donors, about 179 million T cells yielded approximately 120 million unique TCR beta sequences and roughly 280 Gb of sequence data. Roughly 300 gigabases of sequencing data and around 80 million unique TCR sequences made up an early release that covered around 640 HLA-typed donors. Of the roughly 430 genotyped donors, around 81% fell in the genetic ancestry cluster associated with self-reported Caucasian donors. The study aimed to test whether signatures of past pathogen exposure could be identified by cataloging public T cell receptors. The T cell repertoires of under 700 subjects were profiled by immunosequencing and related to cytomegalovirus serostatus. Along with the roughly 670-subject first cohort, a separate validation cohort of over a hundred different subjects was used. The study combined high-throughput TCR immunosequencing, statistical association of individual TCRs with disease status, and machine learning to predict cytomegalovirus infection status. To study patterns of TCR occurrence, a later analysis re-analyzed previously published TCR beta repertoires from 550 to 800 donors and added high-resolution HLA genotyping. Rather than using new phenotypic data, the later analysis identified candidate immune exposures from TCR beta sequences and from how often those sequences occurred across donors. An earlier analysis of nearly 600 of the donors applied high-throughput TCR beta sequencing to assess whether each TCR beta V gene segment acted as functional or pseudogenic. Donor age, sex, ethnicity and CMV serostatus were compiled alongside the repertoire data. A later genetic analysis took genome-wide SNP genotypes for about three fifths of the 666 donors and used that subset as a discovery cohort. Every repertoire in the discovery cohort had been generated on one and the same sequencing platform. HLA typing covered class I and class II loci at four-digit resolution. Typing coverage differed by locus: A, B, C, DRB1 and DQB1 were typed in about 620-640 donors, DQA1 in approximately 520, DPA1 in over 600, and DPB1 in 450 to 480. Roughly five DR-DQ haplotypes were handled as single units for association and clustering, since linkage in the cohort was strong. Among under 450 genotyped donors of the cohort, an average of approximately 230,000 unique TCR beta nucleotide sequences were sequenced per donor, roughly a sixth of them non-productive.

The cohort was made up of several hundred healthy bone marrow donors. At the time of sampling, every cohort member was nominally healthy, though immune exposures that went unrecorded were likely present. The donor was CMV seronegative and belonged to the group of 350 or so seronegative cohort members. Every donor gave a peripheral blood sample, and the peripheral blood mononuclear cells from that sample were used for TCR beta sequencing. Genomic DNA extraction from the blood cell samples was performed with the Qiagen DNeasy Blood Extraction Kit. Beyond this particular receptor, the publication reports: The earlier analysis of 450 to 700 of the donors excluded some 15 rarely observed V segments, including chromosome 9 orphons, because counts were too low. A later analysis found that TCR association rates varied across HLA loci, with DRB1 alleles showing the most associated TCRs and HLA-C alleles the fewest. Linkage disequilibrium might explain the correlated functional status among segregating V segments, but an unknown experimental factor could not be excluded. A later analysis found that most CMV-associated TCR beta chains appeared HLA-restricted, with HLA associations seemingly driven largely by CMV exposure. A later analysis reported that several top co-occurrence clusters appeared linked to parvovirus B19, influenza, CMV and Epstein-Barr virus. The authors suggested that the approach could potentially be generalized to other disease states and immunological phenotypes. CMV serostatus was the only immune exposure information available for the cohort. Presence/absence analyses assumed roughly uniform sequencing depth across donors, an assumption that may not hold. In an earlier analysis of some 640 of the donors, most TCR beta V segments were observed in productive rearrangements about 87% or about 30% of the time, broadly matching IMGT annotations. Strong co-occurrence of HLA alleles, especially DR and DQ, made assigning TCR associations to individual alleles difficult. This cohort had only TCR beta chains sequenced, and the lack of alpha or paired-chain data limited which features could be detected. A cluster of highly shared sequence variants was judged likely to represent a technical artifact of the sequencing pipeline. A later genetic analysis associated a missense DCLRE1C variant with V-gene and J-gene trimming of TCR beta chains, and an independent cohort replicated the association. In a later analysis, 15,000 to 20,000 TCR beta sequences were associated with specific HLA alleles at a false discovery rate of 0.05. Because HLA typing was unavailable for some donors at each locus, only the typed subset was used in association tests. The 87-base-pair reads could not distinguish some IMGT-functional V segments, including TRBV6-2 and TRBV6-3, so those segments were excluded. According to a later genetic analysis, donors in an Asian-associated ancestry cluster had fewer N-insertions in productive TCRs than the roughly 700-donor mean. The study listed around 160 TCR beta chains as associated with cytomegalovirus. Across donors, most TCR sequences were observed very rarely, whereas some public TCRs were present in many individuals. A further reported finding was that TCR beta sequences accurately predicted the HLA-A and HLA-B alleles for most subjects in the first cohort. The classifier was reported to diagnose cytomegalovirus status with high specificity and sensitivity in both the original and validation cohorts. In vitro tests confirmed that a few of the cytomegalovirus-associated TCR beta chains recognize cytomegalovirus antigens. In a later analysis, HLA-associated TCR beta chains were found to be more clonally expanded and to have lower generation probabilities than equally common non-associated chains.

As regards this clone: Which antigen it targets is not known. No per-base quality is available; no much larger clone lies one base away.

From the cysteine up to the phenylalanine, the CDR3 has a length of 12 residues. Only the CDR3 part of the read is kept: 36 bases, read in frame from the first base. V sheds 8 bases and J sheds 2 bases, leaving 8 bases between their ends. From a lookup of the germline V gene, CDR1 and CDR2 are ENHRY and SYGVKD. The method was the immunoSEQ multiplex PCR assay. For the multiplex PCR, a mixture combining 60 forward primers for TCR Vbeta segments and 13 reverse primers for TCR Jbeta segments was used. The CDR3 region of rearranged TCR beta genes was amplified from genomic DNA by a multiplex PCR assay. Amplified TCR beta libraries were sequenced as 87-base-pair reads on the Illumina HiSeq System. As for the authors' bioinformatics: Across the roughly 700 repertoires, a later analysis counted 80 million or so unique TCR beta chains, 9.5 million to 13 million of which were shared by at least two donors. To remove PCR and sequencing errors, raw reads were error-corrected and collapsed into unique sequences using a nearest-neighbor algorithm that merged closely related sequences. V, D and J gene segments were assigned by aligning CDR3 sequences to IMGT reference sequences. For a sequence to be retained, at least a six-nucleotide match to both a V gene segment and a J gene segment was required. Rearrangements were called productive when the CDR3 lacked stop codons and stayed in frame with V and J; all others were non-productive. CDR3 was defined according to IMGT convention as the region running from the second conserved V-encoded cysteine to the conserved J-encoded phenylalanine. In an earlier analysis of roughly 610 of the donors, sequences lacking an unambiguous match to a single V gene segment were excluded. An earlier analysis of some 610 of the donors called V segments functional above 56.7% productive rearrangements and segregating when the between-donor standard deviation exceeded 5%. A statistical classification framework was built for diagnosing cytomegalovirus status from the catalog of TCR beta chain sequences. A later analysis assigned V and J genes by comparing TCR nucleotide sequences with IMGT/GENE-DB human TR gene sequences. In a later analysis, CDR3 sequences and most-parsimonious VDJ recombination scenarios were assigned using the TCRdist pipeline. A later analysis defined each TCR beta chain by its CDR3 amino acid sequence plus V-gene family, and excluded reads lacking a unique V-gene family. In a later analysis, several hundred highly shared, low-generation-probability nucleotide sequences were removed to address suspected cross-contamination and a sequencing artifact. In a later analysis, a clonal expansion index was calculated for each public chain from normalized within-repertoire ranks of inferred template counts. A later analysis computed generation probabilities with a VDJ recombination model fitted to out-of-frame rearrangements, and checked the results against IGoR. Hypergeometric tests were used in a later analysis to score TCR-TCR, TCR-HLA and TCR-CMV co-occurrence, with a repertoire-size bias correction applied to the TCR pairs. In a later analysis, false discovery rates were estimated by permuting HLA or CMV assignments 20 times. A later analysis grouped co-occurring TCRs with DBSCAN, adding TCRdist sequence similarity when clustering within HLA-allele-positive subsets. Repertoires with fewer than 30,000 or more than 120,000 public chains were left out of co-occurrence clustering, as were five repertoires with anomalous nucleotide sharing. The table was pulled from immuneACCESS by TCRdb, which kept in-frame rearrangements only. Such tables lose some clones; where checked, under half of the loss comes from unresolved V genes, and the rest has no known cause. V and J calls and clone size are given by that table; D and trimming were obtained from the DNA. The sample table shows some 170,000 clones, and approximately 76% are seen once. The ten largest account for 1.3% to 1.5% of the sample.

The receptor comes from a man between 60 and 70 years old in good health and CMV-seronegative. The sample taken for sequencing was PBMCs. Recombination linked TRBV10-3 to TRBJ2-3, with TRBD2 as a weak D call on 5 bases. The CDR3 sequence is CAILGVTDTQYF. The bases are TGTGCCATCCTCGGGGTCACAGATACGCAGTATTTT.